These T cell receptor beta chains were read from a single sample in a study of beta chain features in type 1 diabetes. The method was immunoSEQ multiplex PCR; TCRdb's version includes in-frame clones alone and lacks a portion of them. The sample holds hundreds of thousands of clones; over 12% are singletons and the top ten take just under 0.04%. Sequences were obtained from naive CD4+ T cells from blood. These receptors originate from a man between 18 and 29 years old with type 1 diabetes. Both conserved end residues are part of each CDR3. The D gene is left open where the match is weak. Rows may omit the clone size; those that give it use once, few, many or a size class.

>few|TRBD1|TRBJ2-7|15|TRBV7-2
CASSSVPRGIYEQYF
TGTGCCAGCAGCTCGGTACCCAGGGGGATATACGAGCAGTACTTC
>few|NA|TRBJ2-2|14|TRBV29-1
CSVELGQRNGELFF
TGCAGCGTTGAATTGGGCCAAAGGAACGGGGAGCTGTTTTTT
>NA|NA|TRBJ2-3|13|TRBV5-1
CASSLAQQNTQYF
TGCGCCAGCAGCTTGGCTCAACAAAATACGCAGTATTTT
>few|NA|TRBJ2-3|13|TRBV7-2
CASSPIGRDTQYF
TGTGCCAGCAGCCCCATCGGGCGCGATACGCAGTATTTT
>few|TRBD2|TRBJ2-1|16|TRBV7-9
CASSLIRLAGVGEQFF
TGTGCCAGCAGCTTAATTCGGCTAGCGGGAGTCGGTGAGCAGTTCTTC
>few|TRBD1|TRBJ1-4|15|TRBV2
CASSEDRGLNEKLFF
TGTGCCAGCAGCGAGGACAGGGGACTTAATGAAAAACTGTTTTTT
>NA|NA|TRBJ2-5|11|TRBV2
CASRAEETQYF
TGTGCCAGCAGGGCGGAAGAGACCCAGTACTTC
>NA|NA|TRBJ2-3|14|TRBV7-3
CASSFDRYTDTQYF
TGTGCCAGCAGCTTCGACAGGTACACAGATACGCAGTATTTT
>few|NA|TRBJ1-2|12|TRBV5-4
CASSSDSYGYTF
TGTGCCAGCAGCTCGGACAGCTATGGCTACACCTTC
>few|TRBD1|TRBJ2-2|15|TRBV5-1
CASSPGTGSTGELFF
TGCGCCAGCAGCCCTGGGACAGGTTCAACCGGGGAGCTGTTTTTT
>few|NA|TRBJ2-2|14|TRBV29-1
CSVEGRANTGELFF
TGCAGCGTTGAAGGGAGGGCGAACACCGGGGAGCTGTTTTTT
>few|NA|TRBJ1-1|12|TRBV14
CASSQGVAEAFF
TGTGCCAGCAGCCAAGGGGTAGCTGAAGCTTTCTTT
>NA|TRBD2|TRBJ2-7|16|TRBV2
CASSEQGVAGVHEQYF
TGTGCCAGCAGTGAACAAGGGGTAGCGGGAGTACACGAGCAGTACTTC
>NA|NA|TRBJ2-5|13|TRBV6-1
CASSELGKETQYF
TGTGCCAGCAGTGAACTGGGGAAAGAGACCCAGTACTTC
>NA|NA|TRBJ2-4|15|TRBV7-2
CASSLERQGIGIQYF
TGTGCCAGCAGCTTAGAGAGGCAGGGAATAGGCATTCAGTACTTC
>few|NA|TRBJ2-7|12|TRBV29-1
CSGKGSSYEQYF
TGCAGTGGAAAGGGGAGCTCCTACGAGCAGTACTTC
>few|NA|TRBJ2-1|11|TRBV14
CASSQGTKQFF
TGTGCCAGCAGCCAGGGAACTAAGCAGTTCTTC
>few|NA|TRBJ2-1|12|TRBV25-1
CASTEGGHEQFF
TGTGCCAGCACTGAGGGGGGTCATGAGCAGTTCTTC
>few|TRBD2|TRBJ2-7|14|TRBV29-1
CSVAQRDQTYEQYF
TGCAGCGTAGCACAGCGGGACCAGACCTACGAGCAGTACTTC
>NA|TRBD2|TRBJ2-1|16|TRBV7-2
CASYLGLAEAYNEQFF
TGTGCCAGCTATCTCGGACTAGCGGAGGCGTACAATGAGCAGTTCTTC
>NA|NA|TRBJ2-7|15|TRBV4-2
CASSQGGGQAYEQYF
TGTGCCAGCAGCCAAGGGGGGGGCCAGGCCTACGAGCAGTACTTC
>many|NA|TRBJ1-3|11|TRBV13
CASSWGTVLYF
TGTGCCAGCAGCTGGGGCACAGTACTTTATTTT
>NA|NA|TRBJ2-6|15|TRBV5-1
CASRPVNSGANVLTF
TGCGCCAGCAGGCCAGTTAACTCTGGGGCCAACGTCCTGACTTTC
>NA|TRBD1|TRBJ2-1|15|TRBV5-6
CASSLWTGGYNEQFF
TGTGCCAGCAGCTTGTGGACAGGGGGTTACAATGAGCAGTTCTTC
>few|NA|TRBJ1-2|16|TRBV5-4
CASSLANAGTYYGYTF
TGTGCCAGCAGCTTGGCCAACGCCGGGACATACTATGGCTACACCTTC
>NA|NA|TRBJ2-1|14|TRBV7-2
CASSSTTSYNEQFF
TGTGCCAGCAGCTCGACGACTAGCTACAATGAGCAGTTCTTC
>few|NA|TRBJ1-5|12|TRBV14
CASSQGGQPQHF
TGTGCCAGCAGCCAAGGAGGCCAGCCCCAGCATTTT
>NA|TRBD1|TRBJ2-7|14|TRBV5-4
CASSLRDRAAEQYF
TGTGCCAGCAGCTTACGGGACAGGGCAGCGGAGCAGTACTTC
>few|TRBD1|TRBJ1-5|15|TRBV29-1
CSVTQGTDSNQPQHF
TGCAGCGTCACGCAGGGGACAGATAGCAATCAGCCCCAGCATTTT